The present T cell receptor (beta chain) was sequenced within a study of early T cells in non-severe SARS-CoV-2 infection. Study details: Chains were not paired, and sequencing was done on bulk RNA from unsorted whole blood.

This clonotype was detected ten times or more. What it binds is unknown. Notes on the study in general: Anti-spike CD8 responses were favored by VDJdb matching, which missed private and CD4 specificities.

Attachment of unique molecular identifiers was made to individual cDNA molecules. TCRdb re-derived calls from the 5' RACE reads in MiXCR, one entry per CDR3 protein. The table records approximately 38,000 distinct CDR3 sequences, about 3.9% of them present only once. The V and J ends lost 6 bases and 8 bases respectively, with 15 bases between them. Germline CDR1 and CDR2: MNHEY and SVGAGI. This CDR3 has 13 residues. This chain joins TRBV6-5 and TRBJ2-3; no clear D gene. The sample consisted of whole blood. This TCR came from an adult who was a healthcare worker with PCR-confirmed SARS-CoV-2 infection or an uninfected control (not recorded which). In DNA, the CDR3 is TGTGCCAGCAGACCTTTCCGGTCGGGTACGCAGTATTTT. Translating gives CASRPFRSGTQYF.